The 9 T cell receptor beta chains reported below all come from one sample, sequenced in a study of blood T cell repertoires in COVID-19. Produced via immunoSEQ multiplex PCR; TCRdb's table is partial and in-frame only. In the table there are about 59,000 clones, more than 75% of which are singletons. The sequenced material came from peripheral blood. These receptors all come from a man aged 55 to 70 with acute or convalescent COVID-19.

The J gene is TRBJ2-2, the V gene TRBV19; 9 nucleotides line up with TRBD2. CDR1 is LNHDA, CDR2 SQIVND, per germline (reference sequence). This CDR3 is 16 amino acids long. Trimming cost V 0 bases and J 5 bases; bases outside gene matches: 4. The CDR3: CASSIDSGGDTGELFF. The CDR3 DNA reads as TGTGCCAGTAGTATAGATAGCGGGGGAGATACCGGGGAGCTGTTTTTT.

The genes are TRBV28 and TRBJ1-5, with D possibly being TRBD1 (6 bases). CDR1 is MDHEN and CDR2 is SYDVKM in the germline V gene. The CDR3 has 16 amino acids. Trimming removed 4 bases from V and 2 bases from J, with 15 bases in between. The CDR3 region is CASSSVQGLGNQPQHF. CDR3 DNA: TGTGCCAGCAGTTCAGTACAGGGTCTTGGCAATCAGCCCCAGCATTTT.

This chain uses TRBV28 with TRBJ1-5; 7 positions agree with TRBD1. Losses at the gene ends were 6 bases for V and 0 bases for J; bases not matched to a gene: 2. Germline V gives CDR1 MDHEN, CDR2 SYDVKM. The CDR3 is 14 amino acids. CDR3 protein: CASRTGISNQPQHF. In DNA form, the CDR3 reads TGTGCCAGCAGGACAGGGATTAGCAATCAGCCCCAGCATTTT.

V and J are TRBV5-8 and TRBJ1-5; D not certain. The V and J ends lost 1 base and 6 bases respectively, with 5 bases between them. The CDR3 is 12 amino acids. Germline V gene data show CDR1 as SGHTS and CDR2 as YDEGEE. The CDR3 is CASSLWAQPQHF. CDR3 coding DNA: TGTGCCAGCAGCTTGTGGGCTCAGCCCCAGCATTTT.

The rearrangement uses TRBV2 and TRBJ2-1, with 8 positions matching TRBD2. With 1 base clipped from V and 0 bases from J, the junction kept 17 bases outside the gene matches. Germline CDR1 reads SNHLY; CDR2 reads FYNNEI. CDR3 length: 21 amino acids. DNA of the CDR3: TGTGCCAGCAGTGAAGAGAGAGCGGGGGCCCGAATTCGATTCTCCTACAATGAGCAGTTCTTC. The encoded protein is CASSEERAGARIRFSYNEQFF.

The chain employs TRBV5-1 and TRBJ2-1; unclear D gene. Trimming removed 0 bases from V and 0 bases from J, with 7 bases in between. Germline CDR1 reads SGHRS; CDR2 reads YFSETQ. The CDR3 sequence is 15 residues long. DNA of the CDR3: TGCGCCAGCAGCTTGGCTAGTAGCTCCTACAATGAGCAGTTCTTC. Amino acid sequence: CASSLASSSYNEQFF.

V usage is TRBV6-1 and J usage is TRBJ1-2; D is possibly TRBD1 (6 bases). The CDR3 has 13 amino acids. CDR1 and CDR2 from the germline V gene are MNHNS and SASEGT. Trimming took off 1 base at V and 4 bases at J, with 7 bases between the two ends. CDR3 region: CASSEGRGYGYTF. CDR3 nucleotides: TGTGCCAGCAGTGAAGGCAGGGGCTATGGCTACACCTTC.

This chain uses TRBV9 with TRBJ2-2; 8 bases are shared with TRBD1. With 4 bases clipped from V and 5 bases from J, the junction kept 4 bases outside the gene matches. From germline, CDR1 is SGDLS and CDR2 YYNGEE. This CDR3 has 14 amino acids. The CDR3 here is CASSPWTGTGELFF. Here the CDR3 DNA reads TGTGCCAGCAGCCCCTGGACAGGGACCGGGGAGCTGTTTTTT.

The chain joins TRBV3-1 (or the pseudogene TRBV3-2) to TRBJ2-1; possibly TRBD1 for D (6 bases). Germline CDR1 and CDR2: LGHDT and YNNKEL (reference sequence). The CDR3 runs 15 residues. The V and J ends lost 0 bases and 7 bases respectively, with 13 bases between them. The CDR3 DNA sequence: TGTGCCAGCAGCCAAGACCTAAGAGGGGGAAATGAGCAGTTCTTC. Translation: CASSQDLRGGNEQFF.